These 27 T cell receptor beta chains originate from one sample sequenced in a study of post-analysis software for immune sequencing data (dated by TCRdb to 2013 to 2016). The full study reports these points: Significantly higher frequencies in patients than in controls were found for about five TRBV segments, including TRBV5-6, TRBV5-1 and TRBV20-1.

To prepare the library, PCR was applied. TCRdb records Illumina HiSeq 2500 as the sequencer. To reduce PCR and sequencing biases, unique molecular identifiers were built into the TCR beta cDNA libraries. TCRdb took the public reads, trimmed them with fastp at Q25, ran MiXCR for clone calling and kept in-frame beta chains. Each entry is one CDR3 protein sequence, shown with its most common DNA and genes. The sample contains approximately 350,000 distinct CDR3 sequences, less than 40% of them found a single time. Clones ranked in the top ten supply 13% of the sample. These TCRs' antigens remain unknown. The sample comprised blood. Receptor source: a girl aged 10-17 years with multiple sclerosis.

The chain joins TRBV20-1 to TRBJ2-2; 8 bases match TRBD1. CDR1 and CDR2 (germline): DFQATT, SNEGSKA (reference sequence). The CDR3 extends over 14 amino acids. V shed 6 bases and J 0 bases; nucleotides not matched to a gene: 3. As DNA, the CDR3 is TGCAGTGCGAGGACAGGGACGAACACCGGGGAGCTGTTTTTT. Translating it yields CSARTGTNTGELFF.

There are many counts of this clonotype. The gene calls are TRBV25-1 and TRBJ2-7, with TRBD1 identical over 10 bases. From germline, CDR1 is MGHDK and CDR2 SYGVNS. J lost 1 base, V lost 3 bases, and 12 bases had no gene match. The CDR3 extends over 18 amino acids. The CDR3 DNA sequence: TGTGCCAGCAGTGACCCGAGTGGGACAGGGGAAAGATCCTACGAGCAGTACTTC. This translates into CASSDPSGTGERSYEQYF.

This clonotype was seen more than once but under ten times. The chain employs TRBV7-9 and TRBJ1-2; maybe TRBD1 (5 bases). V was clipped by 5 bases and J by 3 bases, with 13 bases between them. The CDR3 covers 14 residues. Germline loops: CDR1 SEHNR, CDR2 FQNEAQ (reference sequence). The CDR3 loop reads CASSARGADYGYTF. The CDR3 bases are TGTGCCAGCAGCGCCCGAGGGGCGGACTATGGCTACACCTTC.

The chain is built from TRBV12-3 or TRBV12-4 and TRBJ2-3, with D possibly being TRBD2 (7 bases). CDR3 length equals 19 residues. Trimming shortened V by 6 bases and J by 0 bases, and 25 bases separated the two germline ends. Here the CDR3 reads CASRRLTGPGGPSTDTQYF. The DNA of the CDR3 is TGTGCCAGCAGGCGATTAACAGGGCCCGGGGGGCCTAGCACAGATACGCAGTATTTT.

The chain recombines TRBV4-1 with TRBJ1-1; TRBD1 matches 12 bases. The ends lost 6 bases at V and 2 bases at J; junction bases unmatched: 13. Germline CDR1 and CDR2: MGHRA and YSYEKL. This CDR3 has 18 amino acids. CDR3 in amino acids: CASSLKAGQGAYNTEAFF. For the CDR3, the DNA is TGCGCCAGCAGTTTGAAGGCGGGACAGGGGGCGTACAACACTGAAGCTTTCTTT.

The chain uses TRBV29-1 and TRBJ2-3; 12 nucleotides agree with TRBD2. CDR1 and CDR2 from the germline V gene are SQVTM and ANQGSEA. Trimming took 4 bases from V and 8 from J; bases not matched to a gene: 10. The CDR3 spans 15 residues. The CDR3 loop is CSVGGTSGLGGTQYF. In nucleotides, the CDR3 is TGCAGCGTTGGAGGGACTAGCGGGCTGGGGGGTACGCAGTATTTT.

This clonotype has at least ten counts. The rearrangement links TRBV7-3 to TRBJ2-1; 7 bases are a match to TRBD1. With 5 bases clipped from V and 4 bases from J, the junction kept 5 bases outside the gene matches. Germline CDR1 is SGHTA and CDR2 is FQGTGA. This CDR3 is built from 14 residues. CDR3 in amino acids: CASSPRQGYNEQFF. The CDR3, as DNA: TGTGCCAGCAGCCCTAGACAGGGTTACAATGAGCAGTTCTTC.

This clonotype was detected only a few times. This sequence joins TRBV6-2 or TRBV6-3 and TRBJ1-1, with D perhaps matching TRBD1 (6 bases). Per germline, CDR1 MNHEY and CDR2 SVGEGT. This CDR3 is built from 14 residues. V dropped 2 bases and J dropped 7 bases, with 14 bases sitting between them. The CDR3 is CASSYAGKGVEAFF. CDR3 DNA: TGTGCCAGCAGTTACGCAGGGAAGGGGGTTGAAGCTTTCTTT.

The CDR3 DNA is TGTGCCAGCAGTTTAGGAGGGGGCGCATTCCACGAGCAGTACTTC. This gives the protein CASSLGGGAFHEQYF. The rearrangement uses TRBV28 and TRBJ2-7, with D tentatively TRBD1 (7 bases). The V gene's germline CDR1 is MDHEN and CDR2 SYDVKM. Trimming took off 2 bases at V and 5 bases at J, with 16 bases between the two ends. The length of the CDR3 is 15 residues.

The chain combines TRBV20-1 with TRBJ1-6; unclear D gene. The germline gives CDR1 DFQATT, CDR2 SNEGSKA (reference sequence). Between the trimmed V and J ends, which lost 3 bases and 4 bases, there was a span of 13 bases. There are 15 residues in the CDR3. DNA for the CDR3: TGCAGTGCTAGGGGAGGAGGGCCTTATAATTCACCCCTCCACTTT. Amino acids: CSARGGGPYNSPLHF.

The V and J genes are TRBV7-9 and TRBJ2-7, with 8 bases matching TRBD1. This CDR3 region has 18 residues. V trimming: 0 bases; J trimming: 5 bases; junction bases outside the gene matches: 15. Germline V lookup: CDR1 SEHNR, CDR2 FQNEAQ (reference sequence). The CDR3, as DNA: TGTGCCAGCAGCTTAGCCGCCAGGGGGCGCGTTCTAGTCCACGAGCAGTACTTC. It encodes CASSLAARGRVLVHEQYF. Full variable domain (remainder filled in from reference TRBV7-9 and TRBJ2-7): DTGVSQNPRHKITKRGQNVTFRCDPISEHNRLYWYRQTLGQGPEFLTYFQNEAQLEKSRLLSDRFSAERPKGSFSTLEIQRTEQGDSAMYLCASSLAARGRVLVHEQYFGPGTRLTVT.

The chain couples TRBV24-1 to TRBJ1-2; no definite D call. V lost 3 bases to trimming and J lost 6 bases, with 7 bases between them. Germline loops: CDR1 KGHDR, CDR2 SFDVKD. The CDR3 has 12 residues. The CDR3 nucleotides read TGTGCCACCAGTGATCCTTACCATGGCTACACCTTC. Its translation is CATSDPYHGYTF.

This clonotype was seen a few times. V usage is TRBV20-1 and J usage is TRBJ1-2; 7 bases line up with TRBD1. The CDR3 extends over 15 amino acids. Trimming removed 0 bases from V and 2 bases from J; junction bases left unmatched: 6. CDR1 DFQATT and CDR2 SNEGSKA come from the germline V gene (reference sequence). CDR3 sequence: CSARDPLTGNYGYTF. DNA for the CDR3: TGCAGTGCTAGAGACCCCTTGACAGGGAACTATGGCTACACCTTC.

The table lists this clonotype with a few counts. Germline and junction disagree at one end, which may indicate a read error. The chain recombines TRBV5-1 with TRBJ2-1; perhaps TRBD2 as D (6 bases). Per the germline V gene, CDR1 is SGHRS and CDR2 is YFSETQ. The CDR3 extends over 17 amino acids. CDR3 sequence (DNA): TGCGCCAGCAGCTTGGCCGGTTCACTAGCCGCCTACAATGGGCAGTTCTTC. This translates into CASSLAGSLAAYNGQFF.

The chain carries TRBV6-5 and TRBJ2-7; 8 positions agree with TRBD2. The CDR3 sequence is 16 residues long. The ends lost 4 bases at V and 6 bases at J; junction bases unmatched: 14. The V gene's germline CDR1 is MNHEY and CDR2 SVGAGI. CDR3 DNA sequence: TGTGCCAGCAGTTGGGAGCCGGGGGGGCCTCTGGGCGAGCAGTACTTC. Translated, it gives CASSWEPGGPLGEQYF.

This rearrangement joins TRBV4-2 to TRBJ2-1; D is possibly TRBD2 (6 bases). Germline V gives CDR1 LGHNA, CDR2 YNFKEQ. The V end was cut by 6 bases, the J end by 8 bases, with 20 bases between. CDR3 length: 15 amino acids. Here the CDR3 DNA reads TGTGCCAGCAGTCCCCGGGAGTTTAATCCGGATGAGCAGTTCTTC. Amino acids: CASSPREFNPDEQFF.

At least ten counts were recorded for this clonotype. The chain uses TRBV20-1 and TRBJ2-7; D tentatively fits TRBD1 or TRBD2 (5 bases each). Germline lookup yields CDR1 DFQATT and CDR2 SNEGSKA (reference sequence). V lost 1 base and J lost 0, with 10 bases in between. This CDR3 is 14 amino acids long. CDR3 residues: CSARVAGASYEQYF. As DNA, the CDR3 is TGCAGTGCTAGAGTGGCCGGGGCCTCCTACGAGCAGTACTTC.

This rearrangement joins TRBV12-3 or TRBV12-4 to TRBJ1-1; no definite D call. This CDR3 is 13 amino acids long. Deletions cut 7 bases from V and 1 base from J, with 10 bases between. The CDR3 DNA is TGTGCCAGCACCCTCAACCGGAACACTGAAGCTTTCTTT. Protein product: CASTLNRNTEAFF.

The sample holds a few counts of this clonotype. This chain links TRBV28 with TRBJ1-5; tentative D call: TRBD1 (5 bases). With 5 bases removed from V and 0 bases from J, the gap between germline ends came to 11 bases. This CDR3 contains 15 residues. Per the germline V gene, CDR1 is MDHEN and CDR2 is SYDVKM. CDR3 residues: CASSTQAYSNQPQHF. In DNA form, the CDR3 reads TGTGCCAGCAGTACACAGGCTTATAGCAATCAGCCCCAGCATTTT.

The chain is built from TRBV20-1 and TRBJ1-1; a weak D match, TRBD1 (5 bases). The CDR3 length is 12 residues. V was trimmed by 0 bases and J by 11 bases, leaving 13 bases between them. Germline assignment: CDR1 DFQATT and CDR2 SNEGSKA (reference sequence). Here the CDR3 DNA reads TGCAGTGCTAGAGATCGGGGCGTTGATGCTTTCTTT. Protein: CSARDRGVDAFF.

The chain is built from TRBV30 and TRBJ2-1; D call uncertain. V was clipped by 4 bases and J by 5 bases, with 15 bases between them. CDR3 length: 14 residues. Germline lookup yields CDR1 GTSNPN and CDR2 SVGIG (reference sequence). The CDR3 sequence: CAWTRRPGNNEQFF. DNA for the CDR3: TGTGCCTGGACCCGTCGGCCAGGTAACAATGAGCAGTTCTTC.

The chain carries TRBV20-1 and TRBJ2-3; 13 bases map to TRBD2. Germline trimming cut 1 base from V and 2 bases from J; bases unmatched to any gene: 6. Germline loops: CDR1 DFQATT, CDR2 SNEGSKA (reference sequence). The CDR3 has 17 amino acids. CDR3 in amino acids: CSARVLGLAGSTDTQYF. CDR3 bases: TGCAGTGCTAGAGTCTTGGGACTAGCGGGGTCCACAGATACGCAGTATTTT.

This clonotype turned up a few times. The chain employs TRBV7-2 and TRBJ1-1; TRBD1 is a possible D gene (6 bases). CDR1 and CDR2 (germline): SGHTA, FQGNSA. The CDR3 is 14 residues long. V shed 2 bases and J shed 5 bases, with 12 bases lying between them. CDR3 coding DNA: TGTGCCAGCAGCTTATCTACAGGGTGGACTGAAGCTTTCTTT. Translation gives CASSLSTGWTEAFF.

As to this clonotype: A clone one base away is much larger, so this may be a read error. The chain is built from TRBV5-1 and TRBJ2-2; D remains ambiguous. V lost 0 bases and J lost 7, with 4 bases in between. The CDR3 is 12 residues long. Germline values: CDR1 SGHRS, CDR2 YFSETQ. Written as DNA, the CDR3 is TGCGCCAGCAGCTTGGGGGTCGGGGAGCTGTTTTTT. Encoded protein: CASSLGVGELFF.

This clonotype occurred a few times. The chain joins TRBV29-1 to TRBJ1-2; tentative D call: TRBD1 (5 bases). This CDR3 region has 18 residues. V gave up 3 bases and J gave up 5 bases, with 28 bases separating them. Germline V CDR1 and CDR2: SQVTM, ANQGSEA. DNA of the CDR3: TGCAGCGTTGACACCGACAGCCGCCGCGGATCTTATCGTTATGGCTACACCTTC. It codes for CSVDTDSRRGSYRYGYTF.

The chain carries TRBV24-1 and TRBJ2-3, with D unresolved. Per germline, CDR1 KGHDR and CDR2 SFDVKD. The V gene lost 5 bases and the J gene lost 2 bases, with 7 bases spanning the gap. This CDR3 contains 13 residues. This CDR3 is CATSAYFTDTQYF. The DNA for the CDR3 is TGTGCCACCAGTGCCTACTTCACAGATACGCAGTATTTT.

The chain joins TRBV5-5 to TRBJ1-5, with D possibly TRBD1 on 6 matching bases. This CDR3 has 15 residues. Germline CDR1 reads SGHKS; CDR2 reads YYEKEE (reference sequence). The V end lost 4 bases, the J end lost 3 bases, and 14 bases lay between the germline ends. CDR3 nucleotide sequence: TGTGCCAGCAGCCCTCTTGGGGGCCCCAATCAGCCCCAGCATTTT. Amino acids: CASSPLGGPNQPQHF.